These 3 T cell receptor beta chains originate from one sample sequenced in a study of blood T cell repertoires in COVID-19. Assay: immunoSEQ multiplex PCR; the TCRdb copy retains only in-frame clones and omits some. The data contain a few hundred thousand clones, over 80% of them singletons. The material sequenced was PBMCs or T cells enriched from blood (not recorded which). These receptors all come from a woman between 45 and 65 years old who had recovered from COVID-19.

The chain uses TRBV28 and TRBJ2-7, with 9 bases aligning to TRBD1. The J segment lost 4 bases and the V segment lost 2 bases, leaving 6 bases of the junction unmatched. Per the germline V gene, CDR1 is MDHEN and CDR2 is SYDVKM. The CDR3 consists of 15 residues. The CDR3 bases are TGTGCCAGCAGTTTAGGGACAGGGATTATGTACGAGCAGTACTTC. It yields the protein CASSLGTGIMYEQYF.

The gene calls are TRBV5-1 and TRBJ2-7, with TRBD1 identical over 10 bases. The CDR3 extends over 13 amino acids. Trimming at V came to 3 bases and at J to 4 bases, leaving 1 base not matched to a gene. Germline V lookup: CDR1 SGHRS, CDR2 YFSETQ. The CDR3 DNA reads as TGCGCCAGCAGCTGGGACAGGGGTTACGAGCAGTACTTC. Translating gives CASSWDRGYEQYF.

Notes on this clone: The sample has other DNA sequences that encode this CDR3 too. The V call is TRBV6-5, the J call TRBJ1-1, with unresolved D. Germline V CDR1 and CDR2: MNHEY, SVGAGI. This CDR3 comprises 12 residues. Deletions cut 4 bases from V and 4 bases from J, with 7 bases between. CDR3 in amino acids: CASSSRGTEAFF. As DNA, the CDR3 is TGTGCCAGCAGTTCCCGAGGCACTGAAGCTTTCTTT.